The 5 T cell receptor beta chains below all came from one sample that was sequenced in a study of naive and memory T cell subsets. Blood and skin TCR RNA was reverse transcribed with alpha and beta constant primers. TCRdb analysed the 5' RACE reads with MiXCR anew, one entry per CDR3 protein. The table lists 20,000 to 25,000 distinct CDR3 sequences, 4.2% of them singletons. Adult healthy volunteers gave 2.5 ml peripheral blood for whole-blood RNA. The receptors derive from a male donor in good health.

Comment on this clonotype: A read error may be the cause here, since a much bigger clone is one base away. The genes are TRBV6-5 and TRBJ1-5; D gene uncertain. The germline V gene encodes CDR1 MNHEY and CDR2 SVGAGI. The CDR3 runs 13 residues. The CDR3 DNA sequence: TGTGCCAGCAGTCGTGTAGGCAATCAGCCCCAGAATTTT. Protein sequence: CASSRVGNQPQNF.

Ten or more counts support this clonotype. The V and J genes are TRBV30 and TRBJ1-6; TRBD1 might be the D (5 bases). This CDR3 is 16 amino acids long. The germline V and J ends were trimmed by 2 bases and 0 bases, with 11 bases remaining between them. Germline CDR1 GTSNPN, CDR2 SVGIG (reference sequence). The CDR3 reads CAWSTRGFSYNSPLHF. The DNA of the CDR3 is TGTGCCTGGAGTACGAGGGGCTTCTCCTATAATTCACCCCTCCACTTT.

This clonotype was observed at least ten times. This chain connects TRBV29-1 to TRBJ2-3, with a weak D call TRBD2 (5 bases). Germline loops: CDR1 SQVTM, CDR2 ANQGSEA. Between the trimmed V and J ends, which lost 5 bases and 0 bases, there was a span of 9 bases. This CDR3 has 13 residues. CDR3 DNA sequence: TGCAGCGTTCGGACTCCCAGCACAGATACGCAGTATTTT. Protein product: CSVRTPSTDTQYF.

This clonotype has more than one count but fewer than ten. The J gene is TRBJ2-5, the V gene TRBV21-1. TRBV21-1 is listed as a pseudogene. CDR3 length: 12 residues. The CDR3 loop reads CASSKATQTQYF. The DNA of the CDR3 is TGTGCCAGCAGCAAAGCGACTCAGACCCAGTACTTC.

This clonotype was counted only a few times. Given a much more abundant clone one base away, this may be a read error. The chain recombines TRBV28 with TRBJ1-1; D is ambiguous. Trimming took off 3 bases at V and 7 bases at J, with 9 bases between the two ends. The CDR3 length is 12 residues. Germline values: CDR1 MDHEN, CDR2 SYDVKM. CDR3 sequence reads: CASSFMGGEAFF. DNA for the CDR3: TGTGCCAGCAGTTTTATGGGAGGTGAAGCTTTCTTT.